The clone carrying this T cell receptor (beta chain) was seen once. Libraries were prepared by immunoSEQ multiplex PCR; TCRdb keeps only in-frame clonotypes and omits some of them. The table includes 100,000 to 150,000 clones, approximately 90% detected once. The data are from a study of blood T cell repertoires in COVID-19. The CDR3 covers 12 residues. Between the trimmed V and J ends, which lost 1 base and 6 bases, there was a span of 5 bases. CDR1 and CDR2 (germline): SEHNR, FQNEAQ (reference sequence). This clonotype was sampled from a human donor in a cohort sampled during active COVID-19. The rearrangement links TRBV7-9 to TRBJ2-3, with D uncertain. Source material: peripheral blood. The CDR3 nucleotides read TGTGCCAGCAGCTTAGGGCTGGATACGCAGTATTTT. Translating gives CASSLGLDTQYF.